The T cell receptor (beta chain) described here comes from a study of cytomegalovirus exposure and HLA in healthy donors. Study findings and constraints: CMV serostatus was the sole immune exposure information available.

Germline CDR1 and CDR2: MDHEN and SYDVKM. The CDR3 runs 15 residues. Trimming pared 4 bases from V and 3 bases from J, leaving 16 bases between. PCR employed 60 Vbeta and 13 Jbeta primers. The protocol was immunoSEQ multiplex PCR, while the TCRdb copy is restricted to in-frame clones and leaves out a portion. The data contain roughly 160,000 clones, 70% to 90% of them seen just once; the ten biggest clones take up 2.5% to 3%. With respect to this clone: Its antigen remains unknown.

The source is a man younger than 40 in good health and CMV-seropositive. The sample consisted of PBMCs. The chain recombines TRBV28 with TRBJ2-7; D is ambiguous. CDR3 sequence: CASSSGLGYRYEQYV. The CDR3 nucleotides read TGTGCCAGCAGTTCGGGTCTAGGATACCGCTACGAGCAGTACGTC.